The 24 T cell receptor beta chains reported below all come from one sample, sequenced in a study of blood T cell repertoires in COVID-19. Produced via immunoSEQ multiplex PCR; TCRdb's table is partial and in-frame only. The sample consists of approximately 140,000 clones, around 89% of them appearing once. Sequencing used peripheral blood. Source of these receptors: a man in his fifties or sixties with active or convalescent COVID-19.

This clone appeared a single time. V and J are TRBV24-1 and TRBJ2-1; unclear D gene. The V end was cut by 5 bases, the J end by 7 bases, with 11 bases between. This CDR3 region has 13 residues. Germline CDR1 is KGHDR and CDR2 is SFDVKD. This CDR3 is CATSGSNGNEQFF. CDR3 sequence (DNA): TGTGCCACCAGTGGGAGCAATGGGAATGAGCAGTTCTTC.

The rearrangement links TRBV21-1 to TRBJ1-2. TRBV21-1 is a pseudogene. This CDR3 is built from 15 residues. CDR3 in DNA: TGTGCCAGCAGCCCCCAAGAGTGGCGGGGGTGTGGGAACACCTTC. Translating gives CASSPQEWRGCGNTF.

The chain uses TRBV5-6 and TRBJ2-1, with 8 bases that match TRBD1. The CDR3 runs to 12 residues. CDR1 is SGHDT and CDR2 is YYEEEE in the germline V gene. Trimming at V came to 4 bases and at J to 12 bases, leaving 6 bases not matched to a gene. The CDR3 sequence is CASSAGQGGQFF. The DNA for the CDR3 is TGTGCCAGCAGCGCAGGACAGGGTGGGCAGTTCTTC.

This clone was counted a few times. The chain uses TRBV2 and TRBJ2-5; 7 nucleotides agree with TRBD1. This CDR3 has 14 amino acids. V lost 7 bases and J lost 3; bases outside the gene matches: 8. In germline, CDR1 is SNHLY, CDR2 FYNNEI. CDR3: CASNTNRGKETQYF. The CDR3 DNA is TGTGCCAGCAACACAAACAGGGGTAAAGAGACCCAGTACTTC.

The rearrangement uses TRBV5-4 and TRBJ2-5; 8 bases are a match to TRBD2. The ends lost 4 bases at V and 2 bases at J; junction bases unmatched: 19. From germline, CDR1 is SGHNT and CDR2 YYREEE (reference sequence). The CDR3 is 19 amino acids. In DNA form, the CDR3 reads TGTGCCAGCAGCCGGAGCGGGAGAAGACCAGATGGGGGACAAGAGACCCAGTACTTC. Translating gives CASSRSGRRPDGGQETQYF.

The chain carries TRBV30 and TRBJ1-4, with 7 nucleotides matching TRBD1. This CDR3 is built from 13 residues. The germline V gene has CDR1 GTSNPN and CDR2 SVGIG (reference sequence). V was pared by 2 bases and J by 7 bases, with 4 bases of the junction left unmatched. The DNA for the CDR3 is TGTGCCTGGAGTCCTCACAGGGGTGAAAAACTGTTTTTT. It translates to CAWSPHRGEKLFF.

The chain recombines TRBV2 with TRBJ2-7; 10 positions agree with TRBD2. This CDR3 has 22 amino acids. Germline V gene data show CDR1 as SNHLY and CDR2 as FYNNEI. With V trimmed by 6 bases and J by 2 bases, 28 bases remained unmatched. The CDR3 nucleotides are TGTGCCAGCAGCGACCCTTTACCTCTAGCGGGGGAAAAAGTCCTCCTGGCCTACGAGCAGTACTTC. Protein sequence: CASSDPLPLAGEKVLLAYEQYF.

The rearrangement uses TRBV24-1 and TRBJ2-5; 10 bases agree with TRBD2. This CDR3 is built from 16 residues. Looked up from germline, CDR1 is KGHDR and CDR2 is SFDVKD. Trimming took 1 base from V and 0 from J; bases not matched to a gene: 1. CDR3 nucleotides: TGTGCCACCAGTGATTTTAGCGGGGGGAACCAAGAGACCCAGTACTTC. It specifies CATSDFSGGNQETQYF.

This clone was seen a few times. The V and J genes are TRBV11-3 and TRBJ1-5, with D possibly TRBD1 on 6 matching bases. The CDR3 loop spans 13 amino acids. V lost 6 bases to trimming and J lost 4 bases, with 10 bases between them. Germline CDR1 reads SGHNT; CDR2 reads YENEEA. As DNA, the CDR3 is TGTGCCAGCAGGGTTACAGGGAATCAGCCCCAGCATTTT. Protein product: CASRVTGNQPQHF.

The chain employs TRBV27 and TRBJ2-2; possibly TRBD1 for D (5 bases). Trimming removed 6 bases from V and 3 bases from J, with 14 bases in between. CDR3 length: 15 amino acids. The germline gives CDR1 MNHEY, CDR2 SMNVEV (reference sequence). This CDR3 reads CASRSQGLYTGELFF. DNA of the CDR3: TGTGCCAGCAGGAGCCAGGGTCTTTACACCGGGGAGCTGTTTTTT.

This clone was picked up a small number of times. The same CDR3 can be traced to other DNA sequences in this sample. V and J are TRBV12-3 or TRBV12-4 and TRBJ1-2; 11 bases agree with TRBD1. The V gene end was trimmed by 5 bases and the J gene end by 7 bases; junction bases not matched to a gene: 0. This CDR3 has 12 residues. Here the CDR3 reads CASSGTGGGYTF. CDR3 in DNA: TGTGCCAGCAGTGGGACAGGGGGTGGCTACACCTTC.

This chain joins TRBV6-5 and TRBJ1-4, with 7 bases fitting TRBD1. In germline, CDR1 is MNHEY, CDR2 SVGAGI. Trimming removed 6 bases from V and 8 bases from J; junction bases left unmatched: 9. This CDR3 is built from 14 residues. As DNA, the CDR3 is TGTGCCAGCAGGAGCGACAGGGTTTGGGAAAAACTGTTTTTT. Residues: CASRSDRVWEKLFF.

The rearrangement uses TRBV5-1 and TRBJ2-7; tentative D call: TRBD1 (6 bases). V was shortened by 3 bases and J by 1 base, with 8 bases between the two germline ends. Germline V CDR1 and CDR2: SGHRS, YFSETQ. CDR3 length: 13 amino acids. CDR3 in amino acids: CASSSDSSYEQYF. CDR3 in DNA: TGCGCCAGCAGCTCGGACAGTTCCTACGAGCAGTACTTC. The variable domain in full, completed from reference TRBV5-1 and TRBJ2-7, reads KAGVTQTPRYLIKTRGQQVTLSCSPISGHRSVSWYQQTPGQGLQFLFEYFSETQRNKGNFPGRFSGRQFSNSRSEMNVSTLELGDSALYLCASSSDSSYEQYFGPGTRLTVT.

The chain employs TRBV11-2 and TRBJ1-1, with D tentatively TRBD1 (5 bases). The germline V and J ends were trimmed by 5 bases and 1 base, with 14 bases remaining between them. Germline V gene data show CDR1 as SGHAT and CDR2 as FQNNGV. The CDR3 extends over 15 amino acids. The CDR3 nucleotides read TGTGCCAGCAGCCCGTTTCAGGGTTGGAACACTGAAGCTTTCTTT. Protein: CASSPFQGWNTEAFF.

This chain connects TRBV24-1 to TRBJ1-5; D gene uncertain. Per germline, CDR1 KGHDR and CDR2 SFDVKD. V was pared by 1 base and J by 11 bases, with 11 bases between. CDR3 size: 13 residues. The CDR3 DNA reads TGTGCCACCAGTGATTTTGATCGGCAGGCCCAGCATTTT. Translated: CATSDFDRQAQHF.

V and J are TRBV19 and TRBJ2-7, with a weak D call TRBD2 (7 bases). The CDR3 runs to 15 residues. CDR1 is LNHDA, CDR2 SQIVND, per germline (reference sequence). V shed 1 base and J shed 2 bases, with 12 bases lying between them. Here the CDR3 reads CASSIGGGGTYEQYF. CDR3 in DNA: TGTGCCAGTAGTATAGGGGGGGGCGGAACCTACGAGCAGTACTTC.

The CDR3, as DNA: TGTGCCAGCAGTTGGACAGGGGTGGCCCAGTACTTC. This gives the protein CASSWTGVAQYF. The chain couples TRBV28 to TRBJ2-5; 9 bases are shared with TRBD1. The CDR3 covers 12 residues. The ends lost 4 bases at V and 9 bases at J; junction bases unmatched: 3. Germline assignment: CDR1 MDHEN and CDR2 SYDVKM. The complete variable domain, with remaining parts taken from reference TRBV28 and TRBJ2-5, reads DVKVTQSSRYLVKRTGEKVFLECVQDMDHENMFWYRQDPGLGLRLIYFSYDVKMKEKGDIPEGYSVSREKKERFSLILESASTNQTSMYLCASSWTGVAQYFGPGTRLLVL.

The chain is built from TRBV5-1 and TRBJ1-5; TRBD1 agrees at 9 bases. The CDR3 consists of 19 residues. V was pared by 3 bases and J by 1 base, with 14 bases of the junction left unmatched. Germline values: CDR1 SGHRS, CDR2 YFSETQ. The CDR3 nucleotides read TGCGCCAGCAGCTATTCCCCCTCCAGACAGGGGGGAAGCAATCAGCCCCAGCATTTT. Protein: CASSYSPSRQGGSNQPQHF.

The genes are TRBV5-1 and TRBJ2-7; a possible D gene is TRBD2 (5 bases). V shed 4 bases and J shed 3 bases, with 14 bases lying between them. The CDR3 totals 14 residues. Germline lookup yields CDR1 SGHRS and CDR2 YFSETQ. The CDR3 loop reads CASSGGGIDYEQYF. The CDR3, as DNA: TGCGCCAGCAGCGGAGGTGGGATAGACTACGAGCAGTACTTC.

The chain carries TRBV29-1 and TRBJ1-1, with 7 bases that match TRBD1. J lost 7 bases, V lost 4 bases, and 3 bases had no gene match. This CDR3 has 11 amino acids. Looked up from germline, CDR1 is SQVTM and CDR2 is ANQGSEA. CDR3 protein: CSVVGQIEAFF. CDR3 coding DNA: TGCAGCGTTGTGGGACAGATTGAAGCTTTCTTT.

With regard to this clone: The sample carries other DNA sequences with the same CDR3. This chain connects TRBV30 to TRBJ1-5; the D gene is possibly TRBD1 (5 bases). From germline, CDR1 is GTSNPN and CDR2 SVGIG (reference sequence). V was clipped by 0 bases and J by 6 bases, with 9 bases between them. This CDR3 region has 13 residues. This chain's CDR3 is CAWSVQGGQPQHF. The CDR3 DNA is TGTGCCTGGAGTGTTCAGGGTGGTCAGCCCCAGCATTTT.

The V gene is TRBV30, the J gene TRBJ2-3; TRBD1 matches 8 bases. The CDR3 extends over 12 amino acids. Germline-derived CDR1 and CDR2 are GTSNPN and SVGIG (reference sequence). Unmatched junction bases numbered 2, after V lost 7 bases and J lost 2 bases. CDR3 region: CALTGDTDTQYF. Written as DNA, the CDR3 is TGTGCCTTGACAGGGGACACAGATACGCAGTATTTT. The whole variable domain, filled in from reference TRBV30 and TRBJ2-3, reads SQTIHQWPATLVQPVGSPLSLECTVEGTSNPNLYWYRQAAGRGLQLLFYSVGIGQISSEVPQNLSASRPQDRQFILSSKKLLLSDSGFYLCALTGDTDTQYFGPGTRLTVL.

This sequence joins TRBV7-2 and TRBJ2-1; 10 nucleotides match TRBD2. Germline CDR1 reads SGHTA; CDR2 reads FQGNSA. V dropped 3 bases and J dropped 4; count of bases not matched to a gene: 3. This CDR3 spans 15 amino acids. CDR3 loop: CASSFASGSYNEQFF. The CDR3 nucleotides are TGTGCCAGCAGCTTTGCTAGCGGGAGTTACAATGAGCAGTTCTTC.

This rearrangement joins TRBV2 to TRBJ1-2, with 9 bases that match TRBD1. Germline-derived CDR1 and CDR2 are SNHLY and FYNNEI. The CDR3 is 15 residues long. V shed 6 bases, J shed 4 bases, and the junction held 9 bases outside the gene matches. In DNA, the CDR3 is TGTGCCAGCAGCAAACCACAGGGACAGGGCTATGGCTACACCTTC. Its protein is CASSKPQGQGYGYTF.